This TCR beta chain was recovered during a study of shared clonotypes between healthy human individuals. Clones were sequenced by immunoSEQ multiplex PCR, and TCRdb holds only the in-frame ones, with some missing. The table has under 1,100,000 clones, about 80% seen once; the top ten hold roughly 0.61%. The TCR was taken from a young man in good health. Some clones in this sample may be carry-over from other donors' samples. Source material: memory CD4+ T cells from PBMCs. The subset denotes: CD45RA-negative fraction.

This CDR3 is CASSQHGLDTQYF. The CDR3 DNA follows: TGCGCCAGCAGCCAACACGGACTCGATACGCAGTATTTT. This chain links TRBV4-1 with TRBJ2-3; a weak D match, TRBD2 (5 bases). The CDR3 sequence is 13 residues long. V lost 2 bases, J lost 6 bases, and 9 bases lay in between. CDR1 and CDR2 from the germline V gene are MGHRA and YSYEKL.